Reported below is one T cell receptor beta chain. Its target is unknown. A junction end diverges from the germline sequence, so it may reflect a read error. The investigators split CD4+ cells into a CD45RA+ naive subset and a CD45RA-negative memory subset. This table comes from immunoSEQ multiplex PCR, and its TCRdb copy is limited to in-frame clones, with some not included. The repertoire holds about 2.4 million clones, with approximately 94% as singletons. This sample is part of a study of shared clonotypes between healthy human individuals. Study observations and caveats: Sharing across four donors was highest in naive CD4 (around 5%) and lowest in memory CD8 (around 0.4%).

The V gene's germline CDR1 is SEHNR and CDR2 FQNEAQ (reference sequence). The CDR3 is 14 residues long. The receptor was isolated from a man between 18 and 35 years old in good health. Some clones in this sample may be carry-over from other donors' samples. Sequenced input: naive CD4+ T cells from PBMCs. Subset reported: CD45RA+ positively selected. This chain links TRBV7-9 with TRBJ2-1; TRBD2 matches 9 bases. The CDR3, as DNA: TGTGCCAGCAGCTCGGGACTAGCAAACAAAGAGCAGTTCTTC. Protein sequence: CASSSGLANKEQFF. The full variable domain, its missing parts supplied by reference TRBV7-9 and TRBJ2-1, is DTGVSQNPRHKITKRGQNVTFRCDPISEHNRLYWYRQTLGQGPEFLTYFQNEAQLEKSRLLSDRFSAERPKGSFSTLEIQRTEQGDSAMYLCASSSGLANKEQFFGPGTRLTVL.